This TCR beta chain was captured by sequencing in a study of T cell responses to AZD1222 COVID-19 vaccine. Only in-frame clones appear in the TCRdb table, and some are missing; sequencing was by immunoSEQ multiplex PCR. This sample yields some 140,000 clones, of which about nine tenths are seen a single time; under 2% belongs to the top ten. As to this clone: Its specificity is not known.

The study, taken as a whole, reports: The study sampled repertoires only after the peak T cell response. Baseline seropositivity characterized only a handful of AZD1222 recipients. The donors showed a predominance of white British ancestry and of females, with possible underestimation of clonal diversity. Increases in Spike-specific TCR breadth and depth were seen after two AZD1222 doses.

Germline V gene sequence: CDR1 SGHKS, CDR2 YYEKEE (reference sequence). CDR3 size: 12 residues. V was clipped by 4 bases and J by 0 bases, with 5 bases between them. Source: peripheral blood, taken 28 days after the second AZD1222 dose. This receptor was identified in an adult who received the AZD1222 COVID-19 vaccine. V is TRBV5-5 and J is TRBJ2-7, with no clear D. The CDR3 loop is CASSLNSYEQYF. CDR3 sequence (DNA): TGTGCCAGCAGCCTAAACTCCTACGAGCAGTACTTC.